A selection of T cell receptor beta chains follows, all from one sample in a study of blood T cells in healthy people across ages. TCRdb itself ran the 5' RACE reads through MiXCR, one entry per CDR3 protein. There are over 600,000 distinct CDR3 sequences in the sample; around 50% occur only once, and approximately 24% lies in the top ten. Sequenced sample: blood. The receptors stem from a middle-aged man in good health. Both conserved end residues are part of each CDR3. Fields, in order: V gene, J gene, D gene, clone size, CDR3 protein, CDR3 DNA. D genes are given only for firm matches. Expanded clones get a size class; other rows say once, few or many, or leave the size out.

TRBV29-1	TRBJ1-2	-	-	CSVVGTKSNGYTF	TGCAGCGTTGTAGGGACAAAATCGAATGGCTACACCTTC
TRBV24-1	TRBJ2-5	-	few	CATSDRDGETQYF	TGTGCCACCAGTGACCGTGACGGGGAGACCCAGTACTTC
TRBV7-9	TRBJ2-6	TRBD2	few	CASSGGTSGDASGANVLTF	TGTGCCAGCAGCGGTGGGACTAGCGGGGACGCAAGTGGGGCCAACGTCCTGACTTTC
TRBV14	TRBJ2-1	TRBD2	-	CASSQESGLPYNEQFF	TGTGCCAGCAGCCAAGAGTCGGGACTACCTTACAATGAGCAGTTCTTC
TRBV5-6	TRBJ1-2	-	-	CASSLGAAPNDGYTF	TGTGCCAGCAGCTTAGGTGCCGCTCCCAACGATGGCTACACCTTC
TRBV25-1	TRBJ2-7	TRBD2	-	CASSATSGFTYEQYF	TGTGCCAGCAGTGCGACTAGCGGGTTTACCTACGAGCAGTACTTC
TRBV12-3/TRBV12-4	TRBJ2-7	-	few	CASKSGSEYEQYF	TGTGCCAGCAAGTCGGGCAGCGAATACGAGCAGTACTTC
TRBV20-1	TRBJ1-2	TRBD1	many	CSASAADRVGLGYTF	TGCAGTGCTAGCGCAGCGGACAGGGTTGGGTTAGGCTACACCTTC
TRBV4-1	TRBJ1-2	-	many	CASSQDPGLLGYGYTF	TGCGCCAGCAGCCAAGATCCGGGTCTACTCGGCTATGGCTACACCTTC
TRBV10-3	TRBJ1-2	TRBD1	-	CAISQTGRDGYTF	TGTGCCATCAGTCAGACAGGGAGGGATGGCTACACCTTC
TRBV9	TRBJ2-5	TRBD2	-	CASSVAGGRAYETQYF	TGTGCCAGCAGCGTAGCGGGCGGGAGGGCCTATGAGACCCAGTACTTC
TRBV25-1	TRBJ1-2	TRBD1	-	CASSVTGTGGRRGGYTF	TGTGCCAGCAGTGTCACCGGGACAGGGGGCCGGAGGGGTGGCTACACCTTC
TRBV27	TRBJ1-1	TRBD1	many	CASSPGQGMNTEAFF	TGTGCCAGCAGTCCTGGACAGGGCATGAACACTGAAGCTTTCTTT
TRBV25-1	TRBJ1-2	-	-	CASSEGAGAGYTF	TGTGCCAGCAGTGAGGGGGCAGGGGCCGGCTACACCTTC
TRBV28	TRBJ2-2	-	once	CASKDGELFF	TGTGCCAGCAAGGACGGGGAGCTGTTTTTT
TRBV4-3	TRBJ1-2	-	many	CASSPDPAEMSYGYTF	TGCGCCAGCAGCCCAGACCCTGCGGAGATGAGCTATGGCTACACCTTC
TRBV29-1	TRBJ2-6	-	-	CSVGFSGANVLTF	TGCAGCGTTGGGTTCTCTGGGGCCAACGTCCTGACTTTC
TRBV5-5	TRBJ1-1	TRBD1	once	CASNHGQGAREAFF	TGTGCCAGCAACCACGGACAGGGGGCGAGGGAAGCTTTCTTT
TRBV28	TRBJ1-5	-	-	CASSLLGSRVGNQPQHF	TGTGCCAGCAGTTTACTCGGCAGTAGAGTAGGCAATCAGCCCCAGCATTTT
TRBV10-3	TRBJ2-2	TRBD1	-	CAISRTGNTGELFF	TGTGCCATCAGCCGGACAGGGAACACCGGGGAGCTGTTTTTT
TRBV20-1	TRBJ1-1	-	-	CSANRDGMMNTEAFF	TGCAGTGCTAACAGGGACGGGATGATGAACACTGAAGCTTTCTTT
TRBV29-1	TRBJ2-6	TRBD1	-	CSVRSPQGDSGANVLTF	TGCAGCGTCCGCTCGCCGCAGGGGGACTCTGGGGCCAACGTCCTGACTTTC
TRBV6-2/TRBV6-3	TRBJ2-7	-	-	CASSYSRVNDEQYF	TGTGCCAGCAGTTACTCCCGCGTAAATGACGAGCAGTACTTC
TRBV20-1	TRBJ2-1	TRBD2	-	CSARETSGGNEQFF	TGCAGTGCCCGTGAGACTAGCGGGGGGAATGAGCAGTTCTTC
TRBV27	TRBJ2-3	-	few	CASSLSVGSSTDTQYF	TGTGCCAGCAGTTTAAGTGTCGGGTCTAGCACAGATACGCAGTATTTT
TRBV28	TRBJ2-1	-	few	CASSSPSWSSYNEQFF	TGTGCCAGCAGTTCCCCGTCTTGGAGCTCCTACAATGAGCAGTTCTTC
TRBV20-1	TRBJ1-5	-	-	CSARPFKGDQPQHF	TGCAGTGCTAGACCGTTTAAGGGCGATCAGCCCCAGCATTTT
TRBV5-5	TRBJ2-7	TRBD1	-	CASSLGTAMGEQYF	TGTGCCAGCAGCCTAGGGACAGCAATGGGAGAGCAGTACTTC
TRBV20-1	TRBJ2-7	TRBD2	-	CSASDPTSGYEQYF	TGCAGTGCTAGCGACCCAACTAGCGGCTACGAGCAGTACTTC